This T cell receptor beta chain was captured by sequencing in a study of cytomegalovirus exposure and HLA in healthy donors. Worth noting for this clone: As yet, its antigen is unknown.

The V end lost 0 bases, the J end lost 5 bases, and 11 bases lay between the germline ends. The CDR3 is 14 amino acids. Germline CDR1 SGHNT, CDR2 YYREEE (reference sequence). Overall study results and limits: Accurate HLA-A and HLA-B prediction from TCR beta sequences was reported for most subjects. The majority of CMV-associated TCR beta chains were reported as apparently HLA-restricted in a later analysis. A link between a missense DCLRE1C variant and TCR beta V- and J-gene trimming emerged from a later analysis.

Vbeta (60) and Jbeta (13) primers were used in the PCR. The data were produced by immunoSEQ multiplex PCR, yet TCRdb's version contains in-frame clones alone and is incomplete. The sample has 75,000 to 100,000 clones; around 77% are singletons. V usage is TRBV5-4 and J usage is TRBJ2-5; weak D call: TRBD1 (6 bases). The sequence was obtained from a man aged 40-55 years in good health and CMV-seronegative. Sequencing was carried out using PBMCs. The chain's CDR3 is CASSLAGVPETQYF. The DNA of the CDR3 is TGTGCCAGCAGCTTGGCAGGGGTCCCGGAGACCCAGTACTTC.